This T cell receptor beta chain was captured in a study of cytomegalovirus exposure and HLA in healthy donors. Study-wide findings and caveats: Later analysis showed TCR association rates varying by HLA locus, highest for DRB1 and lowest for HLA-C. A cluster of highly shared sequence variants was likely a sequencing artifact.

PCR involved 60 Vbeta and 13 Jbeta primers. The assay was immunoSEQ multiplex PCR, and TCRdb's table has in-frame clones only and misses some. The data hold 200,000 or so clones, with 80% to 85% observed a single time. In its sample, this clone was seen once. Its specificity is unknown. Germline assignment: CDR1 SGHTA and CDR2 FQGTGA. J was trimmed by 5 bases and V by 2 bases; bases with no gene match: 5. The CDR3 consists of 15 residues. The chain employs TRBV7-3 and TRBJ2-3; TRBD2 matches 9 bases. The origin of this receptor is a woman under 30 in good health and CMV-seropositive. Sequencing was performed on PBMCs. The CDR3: CASSLQAGGGDTQYF. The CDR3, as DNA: TGTGCCAGCAGCTTACAAGCGGGGGGTGGAGATACGCAGTATTTT. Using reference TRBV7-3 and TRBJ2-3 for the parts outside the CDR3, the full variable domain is GAGVSQTPSNKVTEKGKYVELRCDPISGHTALYWYRQSLGQGPEFLIYFQGTGAADDSGLPNDRFFAVRPEGSVSTLKIQRTERGDSAVYLCASSLQAGGGDTQYFGPGTRLTVL.